Following are 8 T cell receptor beta chains from one sample sequenced in a study of OX40 agonist ivuxolimab in advanced cancers. TCRdb keeps only in-frame clones here, not all; method: immunoSEQ multiplex PCR. The sample carries 25,000 to 35,000 clones, 84% recorded once. The sequenced sample was CD4+ or CD8+ T cells sorted from blood, obtained in a trial of the OX40 agonist ivuxolimab. The receptors were sampled from an adult with an advanced solid tumor such as melanoma, head and neck, liver or kidney cancer.

The chain links TRBV4-3 to TRBJ2-3; 15 positions match TRBD2. CDR1 is LGHNA, CDR2 YSLEER, per germline. The CDR3 extends over 16 amino acids. Trimming cost V 4 bases and J 3 bases; bases outside gene matches: 2. The CDR3: CASSPGLAGGTDTQYF. The CDR3 DNA sequence: TGCGCCAGCAGCCCGGGACTAGCGGGGGGTACAGATACGCAGTATTTT.

J is TRBJ2-7 and V is TRBV5-8, with TRBD1 matching over 9 bases. V lost 4 bases and J lost 4; bases outside the gene matches: 9. CDR3 length: 15 residues. Germline CDR1 and CDR2: SGHTS and YDEGEE. CDR3 DNA: TGTGCCAGCAGCACGGGACAGGGTAGAGTTTACGAGCAGTACTTC. Translating it yields CASSTGQGRVYEQYF. Full variable domain (rest looked up from reference TRBV5-8 and TRBJ2-7): EAGVTQSPTHLIKTRGQQATLRCSPISGHTSVYWYQQALGLGLQFLLWYDEGEERNRGNFPPRFSGRQFPNYSSELNVNALELEDSALYLCASSTGQGRVYEQYFGPGTRLTVT.

The chain couples TRBV6-5 to TRBJ2-7; the D is unclear. Germline V gene sequence: CDR1 MNHEY, CDR2 SVGAGI. V was shortened by 5 bases and J by 0 bases, with 8 bases between the two germline ends. The CDR3 runs 13 residues. This chain's CDR3 is CASSADGSYEQYF. The CDR3 DNA sequence: TGTGCCAGCAGTGCGGACGGCTCCTACGAGCAGTACTTC.

The V and J genes are TRBV7-9 and TRBJ2-3, with 7 bases lining up with TRBD1. The CDR3 totals 15 residues. J gave up 2 bases and V 3 bases, and 5 bases lay outside the gene matches. Germline V CDR1 and CDR2: SEHNR, FQNEAQ (reference sequence). The DNA of the CDR3 is TGTGCCAGCAGCTTGACAGGGAAGCTCACAGATACGCAGTATTTT. Protein sequence: CASSLTGKLTDTQYF.

The chain employs TRBV2 and TRBJ2-1; TRBD1 matches 7 bases. Germline CDR1 SNHLY, CDR2 FYNNEI. The CDR3 extends over 13 amino acids. V was pared by 8 bases and J by 0 bases, with 1 base of the junction left unmatched. The DNA of the CDR3 is TGTGCCAGCCGACAGGGCTCCTACAATGAGCAGTTCTTC. Protein product: CASRQGSYNEQFF.

The rearrangement links TRBV5-1 to TRBJ2-2; 7 bases are shared with TRBD1. J lost 3 bases, V lost 8 bases, and 1 base had no gene match. The CDR3 consists of 12 residues. Per germline, CDR1 SGHRS and CDR2 YFSETQ. CDR3 loop: CASGQDTGELFF. CDR3 DNA sequence: TGCGCCAGTGGACAGGACACCGGGGAGCTGTTTTTT.

The CDR3 DNA sequence: TGTGCCTGGACAGGGGAAAGCTACAATGAGCAGTTCTTC. The encoded protein is CAWTGESYNEQFF. The chain recombines TRBV30 with TRBJ2-1; D might be TRBD1 (6 bases). Trimming took off 4 bases at V and 3 bases at J, with 10 bases between the two ends. The CDR3 contains 13 residues. CDR1 and CDR2 (germline): GTSNPN, SVGIG (reference sequence).

By sample share, this clone is medium-sized (0.01 to 0.1%). The J gene is TRBJ1-3, the V gene TRBV29-1; no firm D call. Trimming removed 5 bases at V and 2 bases at J, with 4 bases between. The CDR3 is 11 residues long. Germline values: CDR1 SQVTM, CDR2 ANQGSEA. For the CDR3, the DNA is TGCAGCGTTCAGCCTGGAAACACCATATATTTT. Protein: CSVQPGNTIYF.